This entry describes one T cell receptor (beta chain). This sample stems from a study of shared clonotypes between healthy human individuals. In the authors' methods: ImmunoSEQ junction-only sequences lacked quality scores, so their filtering differed. Profiling relied on immunoSEQ multiplex PCR, and the TCRdb table lists in-frame clones only, not all of them. Clone size and the V and J calls come from that table; the DNA yielded D and trimming. Of around 500,000 clones listed, approximately 79% are singletons. Germline loops: CDR1 LNHDA, CDR2 SQIVND (reference sequence). The ends were cut back, 8 bases at V and 2 bases at J, with 13 bases in the middle. CDR3 length equals 13 residues.

The sequenced sample consisted of PBMCs. The rearrangement uses TRBV19 and TRBJ2-7; D remains unclear. This sequence was found in a woman aged 40-49 years in good health. Some clones in this sample may be carry-over from other donors' samples. DNA of the CDR3: TGTGCCAGTCGGGCTGGGAAAACCTACGAGCAGTACTTC. Translation gives CASRAGKTYEQYF.